These 14 T cell receptor beta chains originate from one sample sequenced in a study of blood T cells in healthy people across ages. A sample-barcoded 5' primer and a J-beta primer mix were used in a second PCR of about 6 to 11 cycles. MiXCR, applied by TCRdb to the 5' RACE reads, yields one record per CDR3 protein. The table records about 380,000 distinct CDR3 sequences, over 45% of them present only once. The sample consisted of blood. These receptors originate from a man aged 55 to 70 in good health.

The chain joins TRBV20-1 to TRBJ2-5, with 8 bases matching TRBD1. Germline V gene lookup returns CDR1 DFQATT and CDR2 SNEGSKA (reference sequence). This CDR3 is 14 amino acids long. Losses at the gene ends were 0 bases for V and 11 bases for J; bases not matched to a gene: 11. CDR3 residues: CSARDGQGAKEQYF. CDR3 DNA sequence: TGCAGTGCTAGAGATGGGCAGGGGGCAAAGGAGCAGTACTTC.

This chain joins TRBV27 and TRBJ2-7, with D possibly being TRBD2 (6 bases). The length of the CDR3 is 16 residues. Looked up from germline, CDR1 is MNHEY and CDR2 is SMNVEV (reference sequence). V gave up 4 bases and J gave up 0 bases, with 16 bases separating them. The DNA for the CDR3 is TGTGCCAGCAGTTCCCGGAGGGGCTACCTCTCCTACGAGCAGTACTTC. Amino acid sequence: CASSSRRGYLSYEQYF.

The J gene is TRBJ2-1, the V gene TRBV5-1; a weak D match, TRBD2 (5 bases). CDR1 and CDR2 from the germline V gene are SGHRS and YFSETQ. This CDR3 is 14 amino acids long. V was clipped by 0 bases and J by 4 bases, with 8 bases between them. In DNA, the CDR3 is TGCGCCAGCAGCTTGGGACTACATTACAATGAGCAGTTCTTC. It translates to CASSLGLHYNEQFF.

This clonotype was detected a few times. CDR3 nucleotide sequence: TGCAGCGTGGATTTCGCCGGACAGAGTTACAATGAGCAGTTCTTC. Translating it yields CSVDFAGQSYNEQFF. The genes are TRBV29-1 and TRBJ2-1; D perhaps matches TRBD1 (6 bases). V was pared by 6 bases and J by 4 bases, with 19 bases between. The CDR3 runs 15 residues. In germline, CDR1 is SQVTM, CDR2 ANQGSEA.

This clonotype was detected a few times. The V and J genes are TRBV20-1 and TRBJ2-7; 11 positions match TRBD1. Germline assignment: CDR1 DFQATT and CDR2 SNEGSKA (reference sequence). The length of the CDR3 is 14 residues. Losses at the gene ends were 5 bases for V and 7 bases for J; bases not matched to a gene: 10. This CDR3 reads CSAGQGASYNEQYF. Written as DNA, the CDR3 is TGCAGTGCTGGACAGGGGGCTTCCTACAATGAGCAGTACTTC.

This clonotype was seen more than once but under ten times. Given a much more abundant clone one base away, this may be a read error. The chain couples TRBV11-1 to TRBJ2-4; TRBD2 matches 7 bases. Near its end, the DNA agrees better with TRBJ2-7, so the J call may be wrong. Germline V gives CDR1 SGHAT, CDR2 FQDESV (reference sequence). The CDR3 spans 14 residues. Here the CDR3 DNA reads TGTGCCAGCAGCTTGGCGGCTAGCGGCGACGAGCAGTACTTC. Its protein is CASSLAASGDEQYF.

The rearrangement joins TRBV6-6 to TRBJ2-1; D possibly corresponds to TRBD1 (6 bases). The V end lost 5 bases, the J end lost 15 bases, and 20 bases lay between the germline ends. The germline V gene has CDR1 MNHNY and CDR2 SVGAGI (reference sequence). The CDR3 spans 13 residues. The CDR3 reads CASSTRDTSRPFF. CDR3 coding DNA: TGTGCCAGCAGTACCAGGGACACCAGCAGACCGTTCTTC.

This chain links TRBV20-1 with TRBJ2-4; no definite D call. Germline CDR1 DFQATT, CDR2 SNEGSKA (reference sequence). Trimming cost V 3 bases and J 1 base, with 10 bases left between them. The CDR3 totals 14 residues. The CDR3 DNA sequence: TGCAGTGCTAGTGGGCCGGTGGCCAAAAACATTCAGTACTTC. Translated: CSASGPVAKNIQYF.

The rearrangement links TRBV4-2 to TRBJ2-7; unclear D gene. Looked up from germline, CDR1 is LGHNA and CDR2 is YNFKEQ. V lost 2 bases and J 0 bases, leaving 17 bases between the germline ends. This CDR3 region has 17 residues. DNA of the CDR3: TGTGCCAGCAGCCAAAGGTCCACAGAACCATTCTCCTACGAGCAGTACTTC. It codes for CASSQRSTEPFSYEQYF.

The rearrangement uses TRBV29-1 and TRBJ1-1, with TRBD1 matching over 8 bases. The CDR3 has 13 amino acids. Germline CDR1 and CDR2: SQVTM and ANQGSEA. The V gene end was trimmed by 8 bases and the J gene end by 5 bases; junction bases not matched to a gene: 10. The CDR3 spells CSSLGQGGTEAFF. For the CDR3, the DNA is TGCAGCTCACTAGGACAGGGTGGGACTGAAGCTTTCTTT.

This clonotype was seen a handful of times. The CDR3: CATGGGDSSYEQYF. The DNA for the CDR3 is TGTGCCACCGGGGGGGGCGATAGCTCCTACGAGCAGTACTTC. This chain uses TRBV10-3 with TRBJ2-7; 8 nucleotides agree with TRBD2. Germline V lookup: CDR1 ENHRY, CDR2 SYGVKD. V shed 10 bases, J shed 0 bases, and the junction held 8 bases outside the gene matches. CDR3 length: 14 residues.

CDR3 sequence: CASSIAGGNQPQHF. CDR3 coding DNA: TGTGCCAGCAGTATCGCCGGGGGCAATCAGCCCCAGCATTTT. The chain couples TRBV12-3 or TRBV12-4 to TRBJ1-5; D gene ambiguous. This CDR3 is 14 amino acids long. The V and J ends lost 5 bases and 2 bases respectively, with 10 bases between them.

This chain links TRBV28 with TRBJ2-7; TRBD1 agrees at 10 bases. After removal of 3 bases from V and 7 bases from J, the junction contained 15 bases not matched to a gene. Germline-derived CDR1 and CDR2 are MDHEN and SYDVKM. This CDR3 comprises 17 residues. CDR3 region: CASSFTGTGVIPWEQYF. CDR3 bases: TGTGCCAGCAGTTTCACCGGGACAGGGGTTATTCCTTGGGAGCAGTACTTC.

This clonotype was seen a handful of times. The chain carries TRBV12-3 or TRBV12-4 and TRBJ2-5, with D possibly TRBD2 on 5 matching bases. The CDR3 totals 14 residues. V dropped 8 bases and J dropped 3 bases, with 16 bases sitting between them. The CDR3 sequence: CASQDSRAEETQYF. DNA for the CDR3: TGTGCCAGCCAGGACTCTAGGGCCGAAGAGACCCAGTACTTC.